Listed below are T cell receptor beta chains from one sample, sequenced in a study of T cell responses to AZD1222 COVID-19 vaccine. Sequencing used immunoSEQ multiplex PCR; TCRdb keeps in-frame clones, though not all of them. The sample contains some 200,000 clones, approximately 93% of which appear only once. Sequences were derived from peripheral blood, sampled 28 days after the second AZD1222 dose. These receptors originate from an adult who received the AZD1222 COVID-19 vaccine. CDR3s include the opening cysteine and the closing phenylalanine or tryptophan. A D gene is named only where the DNA matches it firmly. A row's size may be missing; if present it is once, few, many or a size class.

size	V	D	J	CDR3	DNA
once	TRBV2	TRBD1	TRBJ1-2	CASSGAARGIYGYTF	TGTGCCAGCAGTGGGGCCGCCAGGGGGATTTATGGCTACACCTTC
NA	TRBV7-9	TRBD1	TRBJ2-2	CASSLARSTGANTGELFF	TGTGCCAGCAGCTTAGCGAGGTCGACAGGGGCGAACACCGGGGAGCTGTTTTTT
NA	TRBV12-3/TRBV12-4	NA	TRBJ2-1	CASSFVYNEQFF	TGTGCCAGCAGTTTCGTTTACAATGAGCAGTTCTTC
NA	TRBV18	NA	TRBJ1-5	CASSPTIEQPQHF	TGTGCCAGCTCACCGACAATTGAACAGCCCCAGCATTTT
NA	TRBV12-5	NA	TRBJ1-5	CASGFFHREGQPQHF	TGTGCTAGTGGTTTTTTTCACAGGGAGGGTCAGCCCCAGCATTTT
NA	TRBV28	TRBD1	TRBJ1-2	CASKGTAYGYTF	TGTGCCAGCAAAGGGACAGCCTATGGCTACACCTTC
once	TRBV19	NA	TRBJ2-5	CASTPPPGRETKETQYF	TGTGCCAGTACCCCACCTCCGGGCAGGGAGACAAAAGAGACCCAGTACTTC
NA	TRBV27	TRBD1	TRBJ1-4	CASSSDRAQEKLFF	TGTGCCAGCAGTTCGGACAGGGCACAGGAAAAACTGTTTTTT
NA	TRBV7-9	TRBD1	TRBJ2-2	CASSLKGARTGELFF	TGTGCCAGCAGCTTAAAGGGGGCCCGGACCGGGGAGCTGTTTTTT
NA	TRBV7-2	TRBD1	TRBJ1-6	CASSFGTAGDSPLHF	TGTGCCAGCAGCTTTGGGACAGCGGGAGATTCACCCCTCCACTTT
NA	TRBV15	NA	TRBJ1-2	CATSREKGFIHGYTF	TGTGCCACCAGCAGAGAAAAGGGGTTTATTCATGGCTACACCTTC
NA	TRBV2	TRBD1	TRBJ2-2	CASRAGTGAGELFF	TGTGCCAGCAGGGCGGGGACAGGGGCCGGGGAGCTGTTTTTT
NA	TRBV3-1/TRBV3-2	NA	TRBJ2-3	CASSHGTSTDTQYF	TGTGCCAGCAGCCACGGGACTAGCACAGATACGCAGTATTTT
NA	TRBV4-2	NA	TRBJ2-7	CASSPERAHEQYF	TGTGCCAGCAGCCCCGAGAGGGCCCACGAGCAGTACTTC
NA	TRBV10-1	NA	TRBJ2-3	CASSESGVWTSTDTQYF	TGCGCCAGCAGTGAGTCCGGGGTCTGGACTAGCACAGATACGCAGTATTTT
NA	TRBV2	TRBD1	TRBJ1-2	CASRPGQGAYGYTF	TGTGCCAGCAGGCCGGGACAGGGGGCTTATGGCTACACCTTC
NA	TRBV6-1	NA	TRBJ1-2	CASSENGGVDGYTF	TGTGCCAGCAGTGAAAACGGGGGGGTTGATGGCTACACCTTC
NA	TRBV7-3	TRBD2	TRBJ2-5	CASSPSGGPQETQYF	TGTGCCAGCAGCCCTAGCGGGGGGCCCCAAGAGACCCAGTACTTC
NA	TRBV7-9	NA	TRBJ1-4	CASSLVGREKLFF	TGTGCCAGCAGCTTAGTCGGACGGGAAAAACTGTTTTTT
NA	TRBV5-5	TRBD2	TRBJ2-1	CASSLGLAVGSPNEQFF	TGTGCCAGCAGCCTGGGACTAGCGGTGGGTAGTCCCAATGAGCAGTTCTTC
NA	TRBV5-1	TRBD1	TRBJ1-1	CASSLVRGANTGTEAFF	TGCGCCAGCAGCTTGGTCAGGGGGGCGAACACGGGTACTGAAGCTTTCTTT
NA	TRBV3-1/TRBV3-2	NA	TRBJ1-4	CASSQGGPVSEKLFF	TGTGCCAGCAGCCAAGGGGGACCTGTTTCTGAAAAACTGTTTTTT
NA	TRBV7-3	NA	TRBJ1-2	CARSGEGIRSYGYTF	TGTGCCAGATCGGGAGAGGGGATCCGATCTTATGGCTACACCTTC
NA	TRBV10-2	NA	TRBJ1-5	CASSDGSLGNQPQHF	TGCGCCAGCAGTGATGGGAGTTTGGGCAATCAGCCCCAGCATTTT
NA	TRBV2	NA	TRBJ2-3	CASSVGAADTQYF	TGTGCCAGCAGTGTAGGGGCGGCGGATACGCAGTATTTT
NA	TRBV6-6	TRBD2	TRBJ2-5	CASSYFLAGVKETQYF	TGTGCCAGCAGTTACTTTTTAGCGGGGGTTAAAGAGACCCAGTACTTC
NA	TRBV5-4	NA	TRBJ2-6	CASSLVRGSNTGANVLTF	TGTGCCAGCAGCTTGGTCCGGGGGTCTAATACGGGGGCCAACGTCCTGACTTTC
NA	TRBV2	TRBD1	TRBJ2-7	CASSGGTVNYEQYF	TGTGCCAGCAGTGGAGGGACAGTAAATTACGAGCAGTACTTC
NA	TRBV7-2	NA	TRBJ1-2	CASSGGGAYYGYTF	TGTGCCAGCAGCGGCGGGGGGGCCTACTATGGCTACACCTTC
NA	TRBV5-4	NA	TRBJ2-7	CASSFGTDSYEQYF	TGTGCCAGCAGCTTCGGGACGGACTCCTACGAGCAGTACTTC
NA	TRBV9	TRBD1	TRBJ1-2	CASSGFRQGGYGYTF	TGTGCCAGCAGCGGCTTTCGACAGGGGGGCTATGGCTACACCTTC
NA	TRBV18	NA	TRBJ1-1	CASSRDITNTEAFF	TGTGCCAGCTCACGGGACATTACGAACACTGAAGCTTTCTTT
NA	TRBV29-1	TRBD2	TRBJ2-1	CSAGLASDEQFF	TGCAGCGCCGGACTAGCCAGTGATGAGCAGTTCTTC
NA	TRBV27	NA	TRBJ1-2	CASSPRGGGYTF	TGTGCCAGCAGTCCCAGGGGAGGGGGCTACACCTTC
NA	TRBV19	NA	TRBJ1-2	CASIATEGSGYTF	TGTGCCAGTATCGCAACTGAGGGGAGTGGCTACACCTTC
NA	TRBV14	NA	TRBJ2-2	CASSALWGSTGPNTGELFF	TGTGCCAGCAGCGCCTTGTGGGGCAGTACGGGCCCGAACACCGGGGAGCTGTTTTTT
NA	TRBV5-1	NA	TRBJ1-5	CASRGGDTQPQHF	TGCGCCAGCAGAGGGGGGGATACTCAGCCCCAGCATTTT
NA	TRBV9	TRBD1	TRBJ1-1	CASSAWTGGNTEAFF	TGTGCCAGCAGCGCTTGGACAGGGGGGAACACTGAAGCTTTCTTT
NA	TRBV6-2/TRBV6-3	NA	TRBJ2-2	CASSHILNTGELFF	TGTGCCAGCAGCCACATCTTGAACACCGGGGAGCTGTTTTTT
NA	TRBV7-8	TRBD1	TRBJ1-2	CASSSLSTGGLRNYGYTF	TGTGCCAGCAGCTCCCTTTCTACAGGGGGCCTTAGGAACTATGGCTACACCTTC
NA	TRBV7-9	TRBD1	TRBJ1-5	CASSTTGTGANQPQHF	TGTGCCAGCAGCACGACCGGGACAGGGGCCAATCAGCCCCAGCATTTT
NA	TRBV27	TRBD2	TRBJ2-5	CASSPQLAGDLKETQYF	TGTGCCAGCAGTCCACAACTAGCGGGGGACTTAAAAGAGACCCAGTACTTC
NA	TRBV5-6	NA	TRBJ1-1	CASSLQPMSNTEAFF	TGTGCCAGCTCGCTCCAACCCATGTCGAACACTGAAGCTTTCTTT
NA	TRBV30	NA	TRBJ2-7	CAWNTLSYEQYF	TGTGCCTGGAACACCTTATCCTACGAGCAGTACTTC
NA	TRBV3-1/TRBV3-2	NA	TRBJ2-1	CASSHTGTAYNEQFF	TGTGCCAGCAGCCATACCGGGACGGCCTACAATGAGCAGTTCTTC
NA	TRBV28	NA	TRBJ1-5	CASRGGGSTNQPQHF	TGTGCCAGCAGGGGCGGTGGGTCTACCAATCAGCCCCAGCATTTT
NA	TRBV5-8	NA	TRBJ2-1	CASSEADTDNEQFF	TGTGCCAGCAGCGAAGCGGACACCGACAATGAGCAGTTCTTC
NA	TRBV6-5	NA	TRBJ1-6	CASSQQERNSPLHF	TGTGCCAGCAGCCAACAGGAGAGGAATTCACCCCTCCACTTT
few	TRBV2	TRBD2	TRBJ2-3	CASSPTSGGADTQYF	TGTGCCAGCAGTCCAACTAGCGGGGGGGCGGATACGCAGTATTTT
NA	TRBV7-2	NA	TRBJ1-3	CASSSMAGNTIYF	TGTGCCAGCAGCTCCATGGCTGGAAACACCATATATTTT
NA	TRBV9	NA	TRBJ1-3	CASSGKDVGNTIYF	TGTGCCAGCAGCGGGAAGGACGTCGGAAACACCATATATTTT
NA	TRBV7-2	TRBD1	TRBJ1-3	CASSLTGLSGNTIYF	TGTGCCAGCAGCTTGACAGGGTTATCTGGAAACACCATATATTTT
NA	TRBV7-8	NA	TRBJ1-2	CASSLYGTLEGGYTF	TGTGCCAGCAGCTTGTACGGGACTCTCGAGGGTGGCTACACCTTC
once	TRBV6-2/TRBV6-3	NA	TRBJ1-2	CASSSRGGYTF	TGTGCCAGCAGTTCGCGCGGTGGCTACACCTTC
few	TRBV30	NA	TRBJ1-1	CATEGTEAFF	TGTGCCACGGAGGGCACTGAAGCTTTCTTT
NA	TRBV9	NA	TRBJ2-3	CASSVDQGFSTDTQYF	TGTGCCAGCAGCGTAGATCAAGGCTTCTCCACAGATACGCAGTATTTT
NA	TRBV7-9	NA	TRBJ2-5	CASSLLALGRETQYF	TGTGCCAGCAGCCTCCTAGCTTTAGGTCGGGAGACCCAGTACTTC